Listed below are T cell receptor beta chains from one sample, sequenced in a study of cytotoxic CD8 clonotypes in ibrutinib-treated CLL. The method was immunoSEQ multiplex PCR; TCRdb's version includes in-frame clones alone and lacks a portion of them. The sample holds about 310,000 clones, just under 80% seen once. The specimen comprised PBMCs, sampled before ibrutinib treatment. Source of these receptors: a human donor with chronic lymphocytic leukemia. Each CDR3 is given with its conserved first and last residue. A D gene is named only where the DNA matches it firmly. Not all rows give a size; the values are once, few, many and, for expanded clones, a class.

CDR3: CASSRTGRSYEQYF
DNA: TGTGCCAGCAGTCGAACAGGGCGGTCCTACGAGCAGTACTTC
D: -
size: -
V: TRBV28
J: TRBJ2-7

CDR3: CASRTLLNRYEQYF
DNA: TGCGCCAGCAGGACACTATTAAACCGTTACGAGCAGTACTTC
D: -
size: once
V: TRBV5-1
J: TRBJ2-7

CDR3: CASHSGGNQPQHF
DNA: TGTGCCAGCCACTCGGGTGGCAATCAGCCCCAGCATTTT
D: -
size: -
V: TRBV2
J: TRBJ1-5

CDR3: CAWSSSENTEAFF
DNA: TGTGCCTGGAGTAGTTCGGAGAACACTGAAGCTTTCTTT
D: -
size: -
V: TRBV30
J: TRBJ1-1

CDR3: CASSLVPTGGLDTQYF
DNA: TGTGCCAGCAGCTTGGTCCCGACGGGAGGTCTAGATACGCAGTATTTT
D: TRBD2
size: -
V: TRBV5-4
J: TRBJ2-3

CDR3: CASSPGQTQNYGYTF
DNA: TGCGCCAGCAGCCCGGGACAGACCCAGAACTATGGCTACACCTTC
D: TRBD1
size: -
V: TRBV4-3
J: TRBJ1-2

CDR3: CASSSQETQYF
DNA: TGTGCCAGCAGCTCCCAAGAGACCCAGTACTTC
D: -
size: few
V: TRBV11-2
J: TRBJ2-5

CDR3: CASSFRLGGLSSYNEQFF
DNA: TGTGCCAGCAGTTTTCGACTAGGAGGATTGAGCTCCTACAATGAGCAGTTCTTC
D: -
size: -
V: TRBV28
J: TRBJ2-1

CDR3: CASSTSGRTGELFF
DNA: TGTGCCAGCAGCACTAGCGGGAGGACCGGGGAGCTGTTTTTT
D: TRBD2
size: -
V: TRBV13
J: TRBJ2-2

CDR3: CASSRDSEQFF
DNA: TGTGCCAGCAGTCGGGACAGCGAGCAGTTCTTC
D: TRBD1
size: few
V: TRBV6-5
J: TRBJ2-1

CDR3: CASSYGGRAYEQYF
DNA: TGTGCCAGCAGTTATGGCGGGAGGGCCTACGAGCAGTACTTC
D: TRBD2
size: -
V: TRBV6-6
J: TRBJ2-7

CDR3: CASRQTGTGNYEQYF
DNA: TGTGCCAGCAGGCAAACCGGGACAGGGAATTACGAGCAGTACTTC
D: TRBD1
size: -
V: TRBV5-6
J: TRBJ2-7